This T cell receptor beta chain originates from a study of T cells after yellow fever vaccination. General observations from the study: A minor fraction of clonotypes spanned both CD4 and CD8 compartments.

5'RACE template switching added a universal primer site and UMIs to TCR cDNA. TCRdb reanalysed the 5' RACE reads using MiXCR and keeps one entry per CDR3 protein. The sample yields 150,000 or so distinct CDR3 sequences, 5% to 7.5% seen once. At least ten counts were recorded for this clonotype. Its target is not known. Trimming took 5 bases from V and 10 from J; bases not matched to a gene: 5. The CDR3 runs 12 residues. The germline V gene has CDR1 SGHAT and CDR2 FQNNGV. The sequencing here drew on CD4+ T cells sorted from PBMCs, taken 10 days after the yellow fever booster vaccination. The V and J genes are TRBV11-2 and TRBJ2-5, with 9 bases that match TRBD1. The origin of this receptor is a man aged 25-45 years who received the YFV17D yellow fever vaccine. The CDR3 loop reads CASSLTGGDQYF. In DNA form, the CDR3 reads TGTGCCAGCAGCCTGACAGGGGGAGACCAGTACTTC.